The 13 T cell receptor beta chains listed next were all sequenced from one sample in a study of CD8 T cells in ankylosing spondylitis. TCRdb analysed the 5' RACE reads with MiXCR anew, one entry per CDR3 protein. This sample has 700,000 to 850,000 distinct CDR3 sequences, with about an eighth found just once. Whole-study findings and limits: Characteristic, it appeared, of ankylosing spondylitis blood was a TCR beta motif of eight highly homologous variants.

Their cognate antigens are unknown. Specimen: blood, either unsorted or a sorted T cell fraction (not recorded which). The receptors here all came from a male donor with ankylosing spondylitis.

The chain recombines TRBV20-1 with TRBJ2-3, with 13 bases that match TRBD2. The CDR3 length is 15 residues. The germline gives CDR1 DFQATT, CDR2 SNEGSKA (reference sequence). J gave up 4 bases and V 3 bases, and 4 bases lay outside the gene matches. The CDR3 region is CSASWTSGSSDTQYF. The DNA for the CDR3 is TGCAGTGCTAGTTGGACTAGCGGGAGTTCAGATACGCAGTATTTT.

V and J are TRBV4-1 and TRBJ2-1; 9 positions agree with TRBD2. V was pared by 4 bases and J by 1 base, with 11 bases of the junction left unmatched. The germline gives CDR1 MGHRA, CDR2 YSYEKL. This CDR3 comprises 18 residues. The CDR3 DNA follows: TGCGCCAGCAGCCGTTCTTTTAGCGGGAGAGATTCCTACAATGAGCAGTTCTTC. This codes for CASSRSFSGRDSYNEQFF.

This clonotype has a count of ten or more. The chain joins TRBV7-3 to TRBJ2-3; D is possibly TRBD2 (5 bases). CDR1 is SGHTA and CDR2 is FQGTGA in the germline V gene. The V end lost 4 bases, the J end lost 0 bases, and 11 bases lay between the germline ends. The CDR3 runs to 15 residues. This chain's CDR3 is CASSSGISSTDTQYF. The CDR3, as DNA: TGTGCCAGCAGCTCCGGGATTTCTAGCACAGATACGCAGTATTTT.

The sample holds a few counts of this clonotype. The chain carries TRBV20-1 and TRBJ1-1; TRBD1 might be the D (5 bases). Trimming stripped 6 bases from V and 7 bases from J, with 12 bases between. Germline loops: CDR1 DFQATT, CDR2 SNEGSKA (reference sequence). This CDR3 is built from 11 residues. Here the CDR3 DNA reads TGCAGTGCGCAGGGAAATAGTGAAGCTTTCTTT. Its translation: CSAQGNSEAFF.

Concerning this clonotype: Given the absence of the conserved phenylalanine or tryptophan at the CDR3 end, a read error is likely. The chain carries TRBV20-1 and TRBJ2-4; maybe TRBD2 (5 bases). The germline V and J ends were trimmed by 7 bases and 6 bases, with 19 bases remaining between them. Germline lookup yields CDR1 DFQATT and CDR2 SNEGSKA (reference sequence). The CDR3 is 14 amino acids. CDR3: CSVLPAHRGNIQYI. In DNA form, the CDR3 reads TGCAGTGTCCTCCCCGCCCACCGGGGAAACATTCAGTACATC.

The chain links TRBV20-1 to TRBJ1-1; 8 positions agree with TRBD1. Germline assignment: CDR1 DFQATT and CDR2 SNEGSKA (reference sequence). With 1 base clipped from V and 6 bases from J, the junction kept 10 bases outside the gene matches. The CDR3 runs 15 residues. The DNA for the CDR3 is TGCAGTGCTAGAGGCTGGGGGTCGACAGGGGCTGAAGCTTTCTTT. It specifies CSARGWGSTGAEAFF.

V is TRBV27 and J is TRBJ2-7, with D possibly TRBD1 on 6 matching bases. CDR1 MNHEY and CDR2 SMNVEV come from the germline V gene (reference sequence). The CDR3 is 16 residues long. Trimming pared 3 bases from V and 3 bases from J, leaving 18 bases between. CDR3 DNA sequence: TGTGCCAGCAGTTTGGGGACACGCCTTGACTACTACGAGCAGTACTTC. It codes for CASSLGTRLDYYEQYF.

V usage is TRBV6-2 or TRBV6-3 and J usage is TRBJ1-5; maybe TRBD1 (5 bases). This CDR3 spans 17 amino acids. The V gene lost 0 bases and the J gene lost 3 bases, with 15 bases spanning the gap. Germline CDR1 and CDR2: MNHEY and SVGEGT. DNA of the CDR3: TGTGCCAGCAGTTACTCTTTGGGTCGGGGACCCAATCAGCCCCAGCATTTT. Translating it yields CASSYSLGRGPNQPQHF.

Ten or more counts support this clonotype. J is TRBJ1-6 and V is TRBV29-1, with TRBD1 as a possible D gene (5 bases). The germline V gene has CDR1 SQVTM and CDR2 ANQGSEA. Trimming left V 6 bases short and J 2 bases short, with 11 bases between. This CDR3 has 14 amino acids. CDR3 nucleotides: TGCAGCGTCATGACAGAACCCTATAATTCACCCCTCCACTTT. Encoded protein: CSVMTEPYNSPLHF.

The CDR3 nucleotides are TGTGCCAGCAGTTACTCATCTGTGGGTGAAGCTTTCTTT. Encoded protein: CASSYSSVGEAFF. The chain carries TRBV6-5 and TRBJ1-1, with D uncertain. The CDR3 consists of 13 residues. V was shortened by 0 bases and J by 7 bases, with 9 bases between the two germline ends. Looked up from germline, CDR1 is MNHEY and CDR2 is SVGAGI.

This clonotype came up a few times. CDR3: CASSVGLATYEQYF. CDR3 DNA: TGCGCCAGCAGCGTGGGACTCGCGACCTACGAGCAGTACTTC. V and J are TRBV5-1 and TRBJ2-7, with D possibly matching TRBD2 (6 bases). CDR1 and CDR2 (germline): SGHRS, YFSETQ. The CDR3 extends over 14 amino acids. V lost 4 bases and J 2 bases, leaving 13 bases between the germline ends.

The chain joins TRBV4-2 to TRBJ2-1; D unclear. V lost 0 bases, J lost 12 bases, and 12 bases lay in between. Germline values: CDR1 LGHNA, CDR2 YNFKEQ. The CDR3 runs 13 residues. The CDR3: CASSQDPNLTQFF. CDR3 coding DNA: TGTGCCAGCAGCCAAGATCCAAACTTAACGCAGTTCTTC.

This clonotype appeared many times. The chain carries TRBV20-1 and TRBJ2-4; D remains unclear. Germline V gene sequence: CDR1 DFQATT, CDR2 SNEGSKA (reference sequence). This CDR3 contains 12 residues. Trimming removed 4 bases from V and 0 bases from J, with 4 bases in between. The CDR3 DNA reads as TGCAGTGCTAAGGGAGCCAAAAACATTCAGTACTTC. Protein product: CSAKGAKNIQYF.